Sequencing of this TCR beta chain was carried out in a study of cytomegalovirus exposure and HLA in healthy donors. Study-level findings and limits: Investigators reported around 150 TCR beta chains as tied to cytomegalovirus. Later on, a genetic analysis was performed. It linked a missense variant in DCLRE1C with V- and J-gene trimming of TCR beta. Several of the most significant clusters were apparently associated with common viral pathogens in a later analysis.

J gave up 5 bases and V 2 bases, and 3 bases lay outside the gene matches. The CDR3 consists of 14 residues. Germline lookup yields CDR1 SGHAT and CDR2 FQDESV (reference sequence). The PCR contained 60 Vbeta and 13 Jbeta primers. Using immunoSEQ multiplex PCR, the repertoire was profiled, and TCRdb retains in-frame clones only, with some absent. The sample lists fewer than 250,000 clones, 75% to 80% occurring once. In regard to this clone: Its antigen is as yet unknown.

Although they were nominally healthy when sampled, donors likely had unrecorded immune exposures. The chain is built from TRBV11-1 and TRBJ2-1; TRBD1 aligns across 7 bases. This TCR came from a woman between 25 and 40 years old in good health and CMV-seropositive. Sample: PBMCs. The CDR3 nucleotides read TGTGCCAGCAGCTTAAACACAGGGGACAATGAGCAGTTCTTC. It translates to CASSLNTGDNEQFF.